A single T cell receptor beta chain is shown here with its context. The antigen is unknown. The assay was immunoSEQ multiplex PCR, and TCRdb's table has in-frame clones only and misses some. Of under 55,000 clones in the sample, just under 95% were seen once. These data come from a study of OX40 agonist ivuxolimab in advanced cancers. Study-level background: Eligibility admitted prior anti-PD-1, anti-PD-L1 or anti-CTLA-4 therapy; 35% to 40% had some.

The CDR3 runs 16 residues. Germline V CDR1 and CDR2: SQVTM, ANQGSEA. It was autoimmune disease history or systemic immunosuppression that excluded patients. Whole-study findings and limits: In general, CD8+ T cells held more expanded clones than CD4+ did, on average.

The chain recombines TRBV29-1 with TRBJ2-5; TRBD2 aligns across 7 bases. The last part of the DNA fits TRBJ2-7 better; the J call may be wrong. The receptor comes from an adult with an advanced solid tumor such as melanoma, head and neck, liver or kidney cancer. The sequenced sample was CD4+ or CD8+ T cells sorted from blood, obtained in a trial of the OX40 agonist ivuxolimab. The CDR3 spells CSVEDPQRGLSYEQYF. The CDR3 DNA sequence: TGCAGCGTTGAAGATCCCCAGCGGGGCCTCTCCTACGAGCAGTACTTC.